A single sample gave rise to the 4 T cell receptor beta chains below, sequenced in a study of blood T cell repertoires in COVID-19. Here immunoSEQ multiplex PCR was the method, and the copy in TCRdb shows in-frame clones only, minus some. The table includes about 350,000 clones, 80% to 90% detected once. Sequencing input: peripheral blood. These receptor sequences come from a woman in her sixties or seventies with COVID-19, enrolled during active disease.

This clone was seen only a few times. The gene calls are TRBV30 and TRBJ1-2; 12 bases match TRBD1. Germline CDR1 and CDR2: GTSNPN and SVGIG (reference sequence). Trimming took 3 bases from V and 5 from J; bases not matched to a gene: 10. CDR3 size: 16 residues. The CDR3 loop is CAWRLPGQGAGYGYTF. The CDR3 bases are TGTGCCTGGAGACTTCCGGGACAGGGGGCGGGATATGGCTACACCTTC.

The genes are TRBV7-2 and TRBJ2-7; 7 bases map to TRBD1. The length of the CDR3 is 14 residues. Germline V lookup: CDR1 SGHTA, CDR2 FQGNSA. The junction had 5 bases not matched to a gene; V was cut back by 3 bases and J by 3 bases. For the CDR3, the DNA is TGTGCCAGCAGCTTGACAGGGTTCGTCTACGAGCAGTACTTC. Translating it yields CASSLTGFVYEQYF.

The genes are TRBV4-3 and TRBJ2-2, with D possibly matching TRBD1 (6 bases). The CDR3 has 21 residues. Germline loops: CDR1 LGHNA, CDR2 YSLEER. Trimming removed 0 bases at V and 0 bases at J, with 23 bases between. The CDR3 DNA reads as TGCGCCAGCAGCCAAGATTTGGGGGCCCTGATTGCTCTCGCGAACACCGGGGAGCTGTTTTTT. Translated, it gives CASSQDLGALIALANTGELFF.

V usage is TRBV18 and J usage is TRBJ2-6; D is perhaps TRBD2 (5 bases). V dropped 3 bases and J dropped 4 bases, with 10 bases sitting between them. Germline assignment: CDR1 KGHSH and CDR2 LQKENI. The CDR3 sequence is 15 residues long. The CDR3 DNA is TGTGCCAGCTCACCTACCGGCGGGGGGGCCAACGTCCTGACTTTC. Its translation: CASSPTGGGANVLTF.